These 7 T cell receptor beta chains came from one sample sequenced in a study of molecular identifiers for immune sequencing clone quantification. TCRdb re-called the PCR reads through MiXCR, storing one row per CDR3 protein. The sample lists roughly 65,000 distinct CDR3 sequences, 15% to 20% seen once, with over 1.2% in the top ten. Sequences were obtained from naive CD8+ T cells from blood, with Jurkat cell RNA spiked in. The subset denotes: FACS-sorted CD8+CD4-CCR7+CD45RA+ naive T cells. All receptors come from a human donor in good health. Some libraries in this study had Jurkat cell RNA spiked in.

This clonotype has more than one count but fewer than ten. With a much larger clone just one base away, this may be a read error. The chain recombines TRBV9 with TRBJ2-7; a possible D gene is TRBD2 (5 bases). With 0 bases removed from V and 0 bases from J, the gap between germline ends came to 7 bases. CDR1 and CDR2 from the germline V gene are SGDLS and YYNGEE. The CDR3 is 14 residues long. Here the CDR3 DNA reads TGTGCCAGCAGCGTAGGGGGAGTCTCCTACGAGCAGTACTTC. Amino acid sequence: CASSVGGVSYEQYF. The variable domain in full, completed from reference TRBV9 and TRBJ2-7, reads DSGVTQTPKHLITATGQRVTLRCSPRSGDLSVYWYQQSLDQGLQFLIQYYNGEERAKGNILERFSAQQFPDLHSELNLSSLELGDSALYFCASSVGGVSYEQYFGPGTRLTVT.

This clonotype was observed many times. The genes are TRBV27 and TRBJ2-2; D gene uncertain. Germline V gene lookup returns CDR1 MNHEY and CDR2 SMNVEV (reference sequence). With 5 bases removed from V and 6 bases from J, the gap between germline ends came to 13 bases. The CDR3 has 14 residues. In nucleotides, the CDR3 is TGTGCCAGCAGTATCCTGCCTGGCGCCGGGGAGCTGTTTTTT. Translation gives CASSILPGAGELFF.

This clonotype was recorded many times. The genes are TRBV7-9 and TRBJ2-2; 7 bases are shared with TRBD1. J lost 1 base, V lost 6 bases, and 8 bases had no gene match. The length of the CDR3 is 16 residues. Germline values: CDR1 SEHNR, CDR2 FQNEAQ (reference sequence). As DNA, the CDR3 is TGTGCCAGCAGGAAGGAACAGGGGAGGAACACCGGGGAGCTGTTTTTT. The encoded protein is CASRKEQGRNTGELFF.

This clonotype was found many times. The genes are TRBV4-3 and TRBJ2-1; D gene uncertain. This CDR3 region has 13 residues. The V end lost 3 bases, the J end lost 7 bases, and 10 bases lay between the germline ends. Germline CDR1 and CDR2: LGHNA and YSLEER. The CDR3 sequence: CASSQGMGNEQFF. The CDR3 bases are TGCGCCAGCAGCCAGGGGATGGGGAATGAGCAGTTCTTC.

This clonotype was observed many times. The chain combines TRBV12-5 with TRBJ1-5; D might be TRBD1 (5 bases). V gave up 0 bases and J gave up 4 bases, with 13 bases separating them. Germline CDR1 reads LGHNT; CDR2 reads FRNRAP. This CDR3 spans 16 amino acids. The CDR3 bases are TGTGCTAGTGGTTTGGTAACCAGGGTCGGGAATCAGCCCCAGCATTTT. Protein: CASGLVTRVGNQPQHF.

In this sample, this clonotype turned up many times. V is TRBV28 and J is TRBJ1-1; 8 bases line up with TRBD1. Germline assignment: CDR1 MDHEN and CDR2 SYDVKM. The CDR3 totals 14 residues. J lost 4 bases, V lost 7 bases, and 8 bases had no gene match. CDR3 sequence (DNA): TGTGCCAGCAAACAGGGGGGGGTGGCCACTGAAGCTTTCTTT. It codes for CASKQGGVATEAFF.

As to this clonotype: One base away lies a much larger clone, so this may be a sequencing read error. The genes are TRBV29-1 and TRBJ2-7; D might be TRBD1 (6 bases). CDR1 is SQVTM and CDR2 is ANQGSEA in the germline V gene. This CDR3 region has 13 residues. Deletions cut 4 bases from V and 9 bases from J, with 19 bases between. The CDR3 nucleotides read TGCAGCGTTGTAGCAGGGGTCCCCCACGGGCAGTACTTC. Translated: CSVVAGVPHGQYF.